The 6 T cell receptor beta chains below were found in one sample sequenced in a study of T-cell memory formation after mild COVID-19. TCRdb reprocessed the 5' RACE reads with MiXCR, giving one entry per CDR3 protein. Found here are roughly 130,000 distinct CDR3 sequences, approximately 6.3% of them singletons; the top ten hold approximately 2.3%. Material for sequencing was PBMCs or a T cell subset sorted from them (not recorded which). All receptors derive from an adult woman who had mild COVID-19 (a few samples of this study predate the infection). Cell type and time point are not known.

This clonotype was seen only a few times. The rearrangement uses TRBV23-1 and TRBJ1-5; 8 bases align to TRBD1. TRBV23-1 qualifies as an ORF whose function is uncertain. This CDR3 spans 20 amino acids. J lost 0 bases, V lost 6 bases, and 19 bases had no gene match. The CDR3 DNA sequence: TGCGCCAGCAGGCCAGCAGGGACAGGCAAAAAAAGATGTAGCAATCAGCCCCAGCATTTT. The encoded protein is CASRPAGTGKKRCSNQPQHF.

This chain links TRBV24-1 with TRBJ2-3; D not certain. The CDR3 covers 15 residues. Germline V gives CDR1 KGHDR, CDR2 SFDVKD. V shed 4 bases and J shed 2 bases, with 12 bases lying between them. CDR3 amino acids: CATSENRVATDTQYF. The CDR3 DNA sequence: TGTGCCACCAGTGAAAACCGCGTAGCCACAGATACGCAGTATTTT.

This clonotype showed up many times. This chain joins TRBV12-3 or TRBV12-4 and TRBJ1-1; a possible D gene is TRBD1 (5 bases). The length of the CDR3 is 14 residues. The V gene lost 6 bases and the J gene lost 4 bases, with 15 bases spanning the gap. CDR3 sequence: CASRPGRWVTEAFF. The CDR3 DNA reads TGTGCCAGCAGACCGGGACGGTGGGTCACTGAAGCTTTCTTT.

At least ten counts were recorded for this clonotype. At one end, the junction sequence differs from germline, possibly due to a read error. The rearrangement links TRBV20-1 to TRBJ1-5; D perhaps matches TRBD1 (6 bases). CDR1 DFQATT and CDR2 SNEGSKA come from the germline V gene (reference sequence). The CDR3 extends over 15 amino acids. Written as DNA, the CDR3 is TGCAGTGCTCGAGAGTCGGGGGGGGCAAATCAGCCCCAGCATTTT. It is translated as CSARESGGANQPQHF.

This clonotype was counted only a few times. The chain joins TRBV29-1 to TRBJ2-2; D is unresolved. This CDR3 region has 13 residues. CDR1 SQVTM and CDR2 ANQGSEA come from the germline V gene. V gave up 5 bases and J gave up 4 bases, with 11 bases separating them. The CDR3 reads CSVREGSTGELFF. Written as DNA, the CDR3 is TGCAGCGTTCGAGAAGGGTCCACCGGGGAGCTGTTTTTT.

This clonotype has at least ten counts. The CDR3 reads CASSPIPDRALAKNIQYF. In DNA, the CDR3 is TGTGCCAGCAGCCCAATCCCCGACAGGGCACTCGCCAAAAACATTCAGTACTTC. The chain has TRBV7-8 and TRBJ2-4, with 7 bases fitting TRBD1. The CDR3 has 18 amino acids. Germline-derived CDR1 and CDR2 are SGHVS and FQNEAQ. With V trimmed by 5 bases and J by 1 base, 14 bases remained unmatched.